Included here is one T cell receptor beta chain sequence, with context. Clones were read by immunoSEQ multiplex PCR, and TCRdb kept only the in-frame ones, dropping some. Found here are about 2.3 million clones, 80% to 95% of them singletons; the top ten hold about 0.39%. This record comes from a study of shared clonotypes between healthy human individuals. For the study at large: Per donor, CD8 memory used one plate, CD8 naive used two, CD4 memory used three and CD4 naive used three.

V lost 5 bases to trimming and J lost 5 bases, with 10 bases between them. CDR3 size: 13 residues. Germline loops: CDR1 SGHRS, CDR2 YFSETQ. The sequence was obtained from a man younger than 35 in good health. Some clones in this sample may be carry-over from other donors' samples. What was sequenced was naive CD4+ T cells from PBMCs. This sample's subset: CD45RA+ positively selected. The rearrangement uses TRBV5-1 and TRBJ1-4; D uncertain. The chain's CDR3 is CASSGEANEKLFF. For the CDR3, the DNA is TGCGCCAGCAGTGGGGAAGCCAATGAAAAACTGTTTTTT. Variable domain in full (rest from reference TRBV5-1 and TRBJ1-4): KAGVTQTPRYLIKTRGQQVTLSCSPISGHRSVSWYQQTPGQGLQFLFEYFSETQRNKGNFPGRFSGRQFSNSRSEMNVSTLELGDSALYLCASSGEANEKLFFGSGTQLSVL.